The entry below describes one T cell receptor beta chain. Its antigen is unknown. These data come from a study of OX40 agonist ivuxolimab in advanced cancers. In the study overall: Eligibility rules accepted prior anti-PD-1, anti-PD-L1 or anti-CTLA-4 therapy, and under 45% had some. Study-wide findings and caveats: Low normalized clonal expansion also occurred in some nonresponding patients. Compared with CD4+, CD8+ T cells on average had more expanded clones.

The protocol was immunoSEQ multiplex PCR, while the TCRdb copy is restricted to in-frame clones and leaves out a portion. The sample contains 60,000 to 75,000 clones, approximately 80% of which appear only once. Patients were ruled out by autoimmune disease history or systemic immunosuppression. This CDR3 region has 12 residues. CDR1 and CDR2 from the germline V gene are MNHEY and SMNVEV (reference sequence). The V end lost 3 bases, the J end lost 12 bases, and 12 bases lay between the germline ends. Sample: CD4+ or CD8+ T cells sorted from blood, taken in a trial of the OX40 agonist ivuxolimab. The V and J genes are TRBV27 and TRBJ2-1; tentative D call: TRBD1 (6 bases). This TCR derives from an adult with an advanced solid tumor such as melanoma, head and neck, liver or kidney cancer. The CDR3 sequence is CASSFSGVRQFF. The CDR3 region has the DNA TGTGCCAGCAGTTTTTCAGGGGTACGGCAGTTCTTC.